The 11 T cell receptor beta chains given below trace back to one sample, sequenced in a study of identical twins. TCRdb itself ran the 5' RACE reads through MiXCR, one entry per CDR3 protein. The data show roughly 1.6 million distinct CDR3 sequences, less than 40% seen once. Material for sequencing was cord blood. These receptors all come from a newborn girl in good health.

Worth noting for this clonotype: The junction departs from the called germline gene at one end, perhaps through a read error. The chain couples TRBV20-1 to TRBJ2-1, with TRBD1 identical over 7 bases. The CDR3 is made up of 13 amino acids. Germline-derived CDR1 and CDR2 are DFQATT and SNEGSKA (reference sequence). CDR3 coding DNA: TGCAGTGTTAGACAGGGTGTAGTTTACGAGCAGTTCTTC. It encodes CSVRQGVVYEQFF.

The gene calls are TRBV7-9 and TRBJ2-7; D may be TRBD1 (6 bases). This CDR3 comprises 15 residues. The germline V gene has CDR1 SEHNR and CDR2 FQNEAQ (reference sequence). V was cut by 6 bases and J by 3 bases, with 18 bases left in between. As DNA, the CDR3 is TGTGCCAGCAGTCAGACAGGCCCAAGAGGCTACGAGCAGTACTTC. Protein: CASSQTGPRGYEQYF.

This clonotype was found many times. This CDR3 reads CSARERLAGSYEQYF. The CDR3 bases are TGCAGTGCTAGAGAACGCCTAGCGGGTTCCTACGAGCAGTACTTC. The J gene is TRBJ2-7, the V gene TRBV20-1, with 8 bases lining up with TRBD2. The CDR3 is 15 amino acids. After removal of 0 bases from V and 1 base from J, the junction contained 5 bases not matched to a gene. The V gene's germline CDR1 is DFQATT and CDR2 SNEGSKA (reference sequence).

This chain uses TRBV6-6 with TRBJ2-3; 7 positions match TRBD2. Trimming cost V 2 bases and J 7 bases; bases outside gene matches: 12. This CDR3 region has 16 residues. Germline loops: CDR1 MNHNY, CDR2 SVGAGI (reference sequence). The CDR3 reads CASSYGAGEPTYTQYF. In DNA form, the CDR3 reads TGTGCCAGCAGTTACGGGGCGGGAGAACCCACGTATACGCAGTATTTT.

The chain employs TRBV9 and TRBJ2-2; D is perhaps TRBD1 (6 bases). This CDR3 region has 14 residues. Germline CDR1 is SGDLS and CDR2 is YYNGEE. With 3 bases removed from V and 4 bases from J, the gap between germline ends came to 10 bases. The CDR3 bases are TGTGCCAGCAGCGCTACAGGGCCCACCGGGGAGCTGTTTTTT. Amino acid sequence: CASSATGPTGELFF.

This clonotype was observed a few times. CDR3 DNA: TGCAGCCGGGGGGGCACAGATACGCAGTATTTT. Encoded protein: CSRGGTDTQYF. The chain links TRBV20-1 to TRBJ2-3, with TRBD2 matching over 7 bases. Germline V lookup: CDR1 DFQATT, CDR2 SNEGSKA (reference sequence). The CDR3 runs to 11 residues.

This rearrangement joins TRBV20-1 to TRBJ1-5; D may be TRBD1 (5 bases). The V end was cut by 3 bases, the J end by 4 bases, with 13 bases between. Germline loops: CDR1 DFQATT, CDR2 SNEGSKA (reference sequence). The CDR3 has 14 residues. In nucleotides, the CDR3 is TGCAGTGCTAGTCGGACCGGGGCAAATCAGCCCCAGCATTTT. It yields the protein CSASRTGANQPQHF.

In this sample, this clonotype turned up a few times. The gene calls are TRBV2 and TRBJ2-7; 10 bases fit TRBD1. Germline-derived CDR1 and CDR2 are SNHLY and FYNNEI. V was clipped by 2 bases and J by 2 bases; unmatched bases: 3. This CDR3 is 15 amino acids long. The CDR3 sequence is CASSERTGGPYEQYF. The CDR3 nucleotides are TGTGCCAGCAGTGAAAGGACAGGGGGACCCTACGAGCAGTACTTC. Variable domain in full (rest from reference TRBV2 and TRBJ2-7): EPEVTQTPSHQVTQMGQEVILRCVPISNHLYFYWYRQILGQKVEFLVSFYNNEISEKSEIFDDQFSVERPDGSNFTLKIRSTKLEDSAMYFCASSERTGGPYEQYFGPGTRLTVT.

The V gene is TRBV27, the J gene TRBJ2-7; 9 positions agree with TRBD2. The CDR3 totals 14 residues. Germline CDR1 is MNHEY and CDR2 is SMNVEV (reference sequence). V shed 8 bases, J shed 3 bases, and the junction held 8 bases outside the gene matches. The CDR3 DNA reads as TGTGCCAGCGGACTTAGCGGGAGTTTCTACGAGCAGTACTTC. It is translated as CASGLSGSFYEQYF.

As regards this clonotype: Compared with germline, one end of the junction differs, possibly owing to a read error. The chain recombines TRBV7-9 with TRBJ2-3, with D perhaps matching TRBD1 or TRBD2 (5 bases each). Germline assignment: CDR1 SEHNR and CDR2 FQNEAQ (reference sequence). The CDR3 spans 15 residues. CDR3 in DNA: TGTGCCGGCAGCCGCCGGGGCCTTAGCACAGATACGCAGTATTTT. Protein product: CAGSRRGLSTDTQYF.

The rearrangement links TRBV7-9 to TRBJ2-1, with 7 positions matching TRBD2. From germline, CDR1 is SEHNR and CDR2 FQNEAQ (reference sequence). V dropped 2 bases and J dropped 8; count of bases not matched to a gene: 6. The CDR3 totals 14 residues. CDR3 nucleotides: TGTGCCAGCAGCTTACCCGGGGGGAACGATGAGCAGTTCTTC. This codes for CASSLPGGNDEQFF.